This paragraph covers one T cell receptor beta chain sequence. V was trimmed by 0 bases and J by 7 bases, leaving 19 bases between them. Germline CDR1 is SGHDT and CDR2 is YYEEEE. The CDR3 covers 16 residues. This specimen comes from a study of blood T cells in healthy people across ages. With a J-beta primer mix and a sample-barcoded 5' primer, a second PCR ran about 7 to 12 cycles. A template-switch adaptor that had 12 random nucleotides put a tag on each cDNA molecule. One entry per CDR3 protein results from TCRdb running MiXCR on the 5' RACE reads. The table has around 1.7 million distinct CDR3 sequences, approximately 28% seen once.

This chain joins TRBV5-6 and TRBJ1-1, with D perhaps matching TRBD1 (6 bases). The clonotype originates from a woman aged 25 to 39 in good health. Sequencing was done on a sample of blood. CDR3 sequence (DNA): TGTGCCAGCAGCTTGGCCAGGGCAGGGGTGGGGGTTGAAGCTTTCTTT. Encoded protein: CASSLARAGVGVEAFF. Variable domain in full (rest from reference TRBV5-6 and TRBJ1-1): DAGVTQSPTHLIKTRGQQVTLRCSPKSGHDTVSWYQQALGQGPQFIFQYYEEEERQRGNFPDRFSGHQFPNYSSELNVNALLLGDSALYLCASSLARAGVGVEAFFGQGTRLTVV.